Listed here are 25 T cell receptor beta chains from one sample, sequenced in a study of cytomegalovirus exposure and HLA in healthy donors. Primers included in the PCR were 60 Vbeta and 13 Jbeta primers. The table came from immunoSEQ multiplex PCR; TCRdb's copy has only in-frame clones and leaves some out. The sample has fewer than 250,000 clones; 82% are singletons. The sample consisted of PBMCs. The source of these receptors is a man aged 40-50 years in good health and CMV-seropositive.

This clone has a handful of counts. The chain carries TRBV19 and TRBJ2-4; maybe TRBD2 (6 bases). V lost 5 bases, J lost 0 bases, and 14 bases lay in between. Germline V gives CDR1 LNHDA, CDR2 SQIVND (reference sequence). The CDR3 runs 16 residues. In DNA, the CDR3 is TGTGCCAGTAGTCCCCGGGGCGGGGTAGCCAAAAACATTCAGTACTTC. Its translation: CASSPRGGVAKNIQYF.

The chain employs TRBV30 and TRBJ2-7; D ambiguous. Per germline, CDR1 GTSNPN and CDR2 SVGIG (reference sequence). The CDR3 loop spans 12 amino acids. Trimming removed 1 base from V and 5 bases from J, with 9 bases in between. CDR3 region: CAWSAGANEQYF. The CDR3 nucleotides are TGTGCCTGGAGTGCAGGCGCAAACGAGCAGTACTTC.

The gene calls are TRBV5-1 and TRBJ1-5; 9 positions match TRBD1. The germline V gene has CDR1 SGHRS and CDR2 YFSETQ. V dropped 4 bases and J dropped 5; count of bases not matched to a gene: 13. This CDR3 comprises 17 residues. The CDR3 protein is CASSPGQGGVRDQPQHF. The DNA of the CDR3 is TGCGCCAGCAGCCCGGGACAGGGAGGGGTTAGGGATCAGCCCCAGCATTTT.

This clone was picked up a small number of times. In DNA form, the CDR3 reads TGTGCCAGCAGTTCGCCGGGAGGGTGGCGTCCCGGGGAGCTGTTTTTT. It encodes CASSSPGGWRPGELFF. The gene calls are TRBV6-5 and TRBJ2-2, with 8 bases identical to TRBD2. The CDR3 covers 16 residues. The V gene end was trimmed by 4 bases and the J gene end by 6 bases; junction bases not matched to a gene: 10. The germline V gene has CDR1 MNHEY and CDR2 SVGAGI.

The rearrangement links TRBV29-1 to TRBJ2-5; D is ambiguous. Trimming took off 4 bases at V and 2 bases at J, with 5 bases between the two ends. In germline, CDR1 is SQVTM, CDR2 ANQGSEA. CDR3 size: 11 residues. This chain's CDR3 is CSVARQETQYF. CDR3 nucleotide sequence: TGCAGCGTTGCCAGGCAAGAGACCCAGTACTTC.

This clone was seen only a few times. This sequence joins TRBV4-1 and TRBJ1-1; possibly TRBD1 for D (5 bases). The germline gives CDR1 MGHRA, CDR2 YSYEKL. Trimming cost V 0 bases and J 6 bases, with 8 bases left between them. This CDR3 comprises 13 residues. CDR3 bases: TGCGCCAGCAGCCAAGAATGGGGCTCTGAAGCTTTCTTT. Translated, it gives CASSQEWGSEAFF.

In nucleotides, the CDR3 is TGTGCCAGCAGCTTGAGAGGGTTCGGCGATCAGCCCCAGCATTTT. This sequence encodes CASSLRGFGDQPQHF. The chain recombines TRBV5-6 with TRBJ1-5; D gene uncertain. Germline values: CDR1 SGHDT, CDR2 YYEEEE. The length of the CDR3 is 15 residues. V was cut by 1 base and J by 5 bases, with 13 bases left in between.

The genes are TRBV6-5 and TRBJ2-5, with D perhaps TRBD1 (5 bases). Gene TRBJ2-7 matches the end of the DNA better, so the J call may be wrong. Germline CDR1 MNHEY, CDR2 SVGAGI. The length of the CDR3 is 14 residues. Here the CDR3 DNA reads TGTGCCAGCAGTTTTTCAGGACAACCCTACGAGCAGTACTTC. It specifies CASSFSGQPYEQYF.

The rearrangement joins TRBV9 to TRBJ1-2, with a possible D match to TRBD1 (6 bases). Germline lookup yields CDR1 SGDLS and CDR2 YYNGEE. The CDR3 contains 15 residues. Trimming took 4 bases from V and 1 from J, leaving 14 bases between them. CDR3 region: CASSTRQEFNYGYTF. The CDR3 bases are TGTGCCAGCAGCACCCGACAGGAGTTTAACTATGGCTACACCTTC.

The CDR3 DNA reads as TGTGCCAGCAGCTTAGGACTAGCGGGTAACACCGGGGAGCTGTTTTTT. It encodes CASSLGLAGNTGELFF. This rearrangement joins TRBV7-7 to TRBJ2-2; 10 positions match TRBD2. V shed 1 base and J 2 bases; nucleotides not matched to a gene: 1. Germline lookup yields CDR1 SSHAT and CDR2 FNYEAQ (reference sequence). CDR3 length: 16 amino acids.

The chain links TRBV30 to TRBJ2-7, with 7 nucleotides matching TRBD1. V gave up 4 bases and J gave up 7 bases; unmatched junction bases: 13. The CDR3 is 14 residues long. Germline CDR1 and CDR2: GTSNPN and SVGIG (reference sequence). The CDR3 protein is CAWTSREQGFEQYV. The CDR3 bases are TGTGCCTGGACCAGCAGGGAACAGGGGTTTGAGCAGTACGTC.

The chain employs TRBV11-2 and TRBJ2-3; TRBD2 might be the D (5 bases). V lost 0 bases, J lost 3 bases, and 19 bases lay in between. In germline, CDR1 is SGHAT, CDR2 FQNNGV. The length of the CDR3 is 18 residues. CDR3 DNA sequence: TGTGCCAGCAGCTTAGATATAGGTAGGGATGGGAGAACAGATACGCAGTATTTT. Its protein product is CASSLDIGRDGRTDTQYF.

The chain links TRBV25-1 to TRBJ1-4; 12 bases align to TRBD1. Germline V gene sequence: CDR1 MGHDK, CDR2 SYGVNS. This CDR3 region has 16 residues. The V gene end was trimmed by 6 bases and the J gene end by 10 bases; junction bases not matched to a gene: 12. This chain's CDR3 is CASSDLPGTGGAKLFF. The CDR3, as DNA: TGTGCCAGCAGCGACCTCCCCGGGACAGGGGGCGCAAAACTGTTTTTT. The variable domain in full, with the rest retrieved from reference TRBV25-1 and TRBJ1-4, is EADIYQTPRYLVIGTGKKITLECSQTMGHDKMYWYQQDPGMELHLIHYSYGVNSTEKGDLSSESTVSRIRTEHFPLTLESARPSHTSQYLCASSDLPGTGGAKLFFGSGTQLSVL.

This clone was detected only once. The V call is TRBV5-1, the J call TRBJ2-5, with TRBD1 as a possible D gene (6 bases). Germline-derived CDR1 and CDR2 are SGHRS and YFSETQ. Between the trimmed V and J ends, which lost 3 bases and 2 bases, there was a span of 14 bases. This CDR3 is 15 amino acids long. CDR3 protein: CASSWQGTGQETQYF. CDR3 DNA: TGCGCCAGCAGCTGGCAGGGGACGGGTCAAGAGACCCAGTACTTC.

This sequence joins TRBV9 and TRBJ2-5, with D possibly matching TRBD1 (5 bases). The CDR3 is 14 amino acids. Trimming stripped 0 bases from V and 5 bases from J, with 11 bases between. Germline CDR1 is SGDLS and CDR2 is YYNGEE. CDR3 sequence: CASSVDRYSETQYF. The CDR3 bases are TGTGCCAGCAGCGTAGACAGGTACTCGGAGACCCAGTACTTC. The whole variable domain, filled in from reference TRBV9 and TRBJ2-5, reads DSGVTQTPKHLITATGQRVTLRCSPRSGDLSVYWYQQSLDQGLQFLIQYYNGEERAKGNILERFSAQQFPDLHSELNLSSLELGDSALYFCASSVDRYSETQYFGPGTRLLVL.

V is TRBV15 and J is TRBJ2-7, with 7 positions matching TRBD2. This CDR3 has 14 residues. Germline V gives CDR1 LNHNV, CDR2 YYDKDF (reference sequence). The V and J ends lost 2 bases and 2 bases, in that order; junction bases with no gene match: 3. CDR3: CATSRWGRAYEQYF. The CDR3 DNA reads TGTGCCACCAGCAGATGGGGGAGGGCCTACGAGCAGTACTTC.

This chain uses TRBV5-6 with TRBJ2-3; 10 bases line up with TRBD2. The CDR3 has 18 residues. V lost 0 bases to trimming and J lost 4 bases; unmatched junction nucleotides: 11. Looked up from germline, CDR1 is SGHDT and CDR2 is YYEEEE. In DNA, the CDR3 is TGTGCCAGCAGCTTGGGGGACATAGCGGGAGGAGGGGCAGATACGCAGTATTTT. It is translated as CASSLGDIAGGGADTQYF.

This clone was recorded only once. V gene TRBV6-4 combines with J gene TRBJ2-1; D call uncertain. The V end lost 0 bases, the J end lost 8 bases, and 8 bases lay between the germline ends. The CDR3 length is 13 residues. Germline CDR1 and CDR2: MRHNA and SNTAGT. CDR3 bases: TGTGCCAGCAGTGACTCAAGAGTGGATGAGCAGTTCTTC. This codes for CASSDSRVDEQFF.

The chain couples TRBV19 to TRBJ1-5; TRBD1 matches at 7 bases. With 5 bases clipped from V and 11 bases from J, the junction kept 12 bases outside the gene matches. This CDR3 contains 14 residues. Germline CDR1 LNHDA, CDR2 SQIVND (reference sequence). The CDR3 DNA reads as TGTGCCAGTAGTGACAGGGAAGATAACGGGGCCCAGCATTTT. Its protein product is CASSDREDNGAQHF. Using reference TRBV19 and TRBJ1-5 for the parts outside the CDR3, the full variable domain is DGGITQSPKYLFRKEGQNVTLSCEQNLNHDAMYWYRQDPGQGLRLIYYSQIVNDFQKGDIAEGYSVSREKKESFPLTVTSAQKNPTAFYLCASSDREDNGAQHFGDGTRLSIL.

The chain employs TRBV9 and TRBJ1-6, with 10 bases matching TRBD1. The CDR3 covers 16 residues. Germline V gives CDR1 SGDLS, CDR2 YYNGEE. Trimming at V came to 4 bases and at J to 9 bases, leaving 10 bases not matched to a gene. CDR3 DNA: TGTGCCAGCAGCTACCGGGACAGGGGTAGGAGTTCACCCCTCCACTTT. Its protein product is CASSYRDRGRSSPLHF.

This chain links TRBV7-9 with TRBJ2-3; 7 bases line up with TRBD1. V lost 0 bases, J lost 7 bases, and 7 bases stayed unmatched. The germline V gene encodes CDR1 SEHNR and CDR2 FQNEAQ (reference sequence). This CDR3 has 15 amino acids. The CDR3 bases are TGTGCCAGCAGCTTAGCAACCGGACAGGTCAATACGCAGTATTTT. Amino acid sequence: CASSLATGQVNTQYF.

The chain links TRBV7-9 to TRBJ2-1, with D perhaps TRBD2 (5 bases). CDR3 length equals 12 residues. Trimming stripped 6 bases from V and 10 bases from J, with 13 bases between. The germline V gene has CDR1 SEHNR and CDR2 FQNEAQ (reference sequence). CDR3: CASRPTEREQFF. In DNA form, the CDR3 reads TGTGCCAGCAGACCGACGGAGCGGGAGCAGTTCTTC.

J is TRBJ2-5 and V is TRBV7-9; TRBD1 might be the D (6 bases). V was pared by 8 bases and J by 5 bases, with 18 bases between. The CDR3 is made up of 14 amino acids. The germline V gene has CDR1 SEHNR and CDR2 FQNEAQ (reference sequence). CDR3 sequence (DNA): TGTGCCAGCGCAGTACAGGGCGGTTTGGAGACCCAGTACTTC. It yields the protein CASAVQGGLETQYF.

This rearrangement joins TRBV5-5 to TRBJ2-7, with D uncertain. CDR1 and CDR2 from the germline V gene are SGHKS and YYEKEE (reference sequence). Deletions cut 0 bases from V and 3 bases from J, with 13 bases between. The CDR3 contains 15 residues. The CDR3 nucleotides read TGTGCCAGCAGCTTGGCCTCCCAGGTGGGCTACGAGCAGTACGTC. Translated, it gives CASSLASQVGYEQYV.

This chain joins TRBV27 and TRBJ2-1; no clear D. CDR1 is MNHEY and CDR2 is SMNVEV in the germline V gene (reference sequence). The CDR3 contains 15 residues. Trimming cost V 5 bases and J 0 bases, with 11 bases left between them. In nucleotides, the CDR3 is TGTGCCAGCAGTATTACAGCATTCTCCTACAATGAGCAGTTCTTC. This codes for CASSITAFSYNEQFF.